This T cell receptor beta chain was recovered during a study of blood T cell repertoires in COVID-19. Study-wide background: The origin of the acute and convalescent COVID-19 samples was the United States, Italy and Spain. The cDNA or gDNA used as material had been derived from T cells, B-cell-depleted T cells, or PBMCs.

Assignment of participants to cohorts was predicated upon participant-reported clinical history. TCRdb's copy holds only in-frame clones and misses some; the assay was immunoSEQ multiplex PCR. The sample holds about 150,000 clones, 86% seen once. The germline CDR1 and CDR2 sequences are MDHEN and SYDVKM. Trimming shortened V by 1 base and J by 4 bases, and 16 bases separated the two germline ends. The CDR3 covers 16 residues. This clone has more than one count but fewer than ten. The sequenced sample was PBMCs or T cells enriched from blood (not recorded which). The sequence came from a man aged 45-65 years who had recovered from COVID-19. V gene TRBV28 combines with J gene TRBJ1-1, with no clear D. CDR3 DNA: TGTGCCAGCAGTTTATACGGCTCGGGTTTGCTCACTGAAGCTTTCTTT. This translates into CASSLYGSGLLTEAFF.